A single sample is the source of the 13 T cell receptor beta chains below, sequenced in a study of T and B cells in COVID-19 patients. Blood genomic DNA input for TRB amplification was about 220-500 ng. Multiplex PCR with BIOMED2 TRB-A/B primer pools amplified TRB rearrangements. TCRdb reanalysed the multiplex PCR reads using MiXCR and keeps one entry per CDR3 protein. Of more than 7,500 distinct CDR3 sequences in the sample, about 28% were seen once. Sequencing was carried out using blood. The receptors come from a human donor who had recovered from COVID-19.

V usage is TRBV18 and J usage is TRBJ1-5, with D possibly being TRBD1 (5 bases). Germline V gene data show CDR1 as KGHSH and CDR2 as LQKENI. This CDR3 spans 16 amino acids. The V and J ends lost 5 bases and 0 bases respectively, with 14 bases between them. This CDR3 is CASSAGQGNSNQPQHF. The CDR3 bases are TGTGCCAGCTCAGCCGGCCAGGGTAATAGCAATCAGCCCCAGCATTTT.

This clonotype counts as medium-sized. The chain recombines TRBV27 with TRBJ1-6, with 7 nucleotides matching TRBD1. The CDR3 length is 12 residues. The V gene end was trimmed by 6 bases and the J gene end by 11 bases; junction bases not matched to a gene: 4. CDR1 and CDR2 (germline): MNHEY, SMNVEV (reference sequence). CDR3 nucleotides: TGTGCCAGCAGCTTTGGGACAGCACCCCTCCACTTT. This translates into CASSFGTAPLHF.

By share of the sample, this clonotype is medium-sized. This chain joins TRBV5-5 and TRBJ2-2; 7 bases align to TRBD1. Per the germline V gene, CDR1 is SGHKS and CDR2 is YYEKEE (reference sequence). Trimming removed 7 bases from V and 1 base from J; junction bases left unmatched: 7. This CDR3 has 15 residues. The DNA for the CDR3 is TGTGCCAGCGGCCCCCGGGACAGGAACACCGGGGAGCTGTTTTTT. Amino acids: CASGPRDRNTGELFF.

The CDR3 loop is CSGTSGGAAETQYF. Written as DNA, the CDR3 is TGCAGCGGGACTAGCGGGGGGGCCGCCGAGACCCAGTACTTC. The V and J genes are TRBV29-1 and TRBJ2-5; 15 bases map to TRBD2. The CDR3 has 14 residues. The V segment lost 7 bases and the J segment 5 bases; nucleotides outside the gene matches: 5. Germline V lookup: CDR1 SQVTM, CDR2 ANQGSEA.

By share, this clonotype ranks as medium-sized. This rearrangement joins TRBV5-4 to TRBJ2-5; possible D gene TRBD1, 5 bases. Germline values: CDR1 SGHNT, CDR2 YYREEE (reference sequence). V lost 3 bases, J lost 0 bases, and 9 bases lay in between. The CDR3 consists of 14 residues. The CDR3 sequence is CASSSDSYQETQYF. As DNA, the CDR3 is TGTGCCAGCAGCTCAGACAGTTACCAAGAGACCCAGTACTTC.

To note about this clonotype: This could be a read error, since a much larger clone is one nucleotide away. This rearrangement joins TRBV6-6 to TRBJ2-1, with TRBD2 identical over 7 bases. CDR1 is MNHNY and CDR2 is SVGAGI in the germline V gene (reference sequence). Trimming cost V 11 bases and J 1 base; bases outside gene matches: 2. This CDR3 spans 12 amino acids. The CDR3 region is CAAGGSYNEQFF. CDR3 DNA sequence: TGTGCCGCCGGGGGGTCCTACAATGAGCAGTTCTTC.

The rearrangement links TRBV18 to TRBJ1-5; 9 bases fit TRBD1. Germline V gene sequence: CDR1 KGHSH, CDR2 LQKENI. The CDR3 length is 15 residues. Trimming removed 6 bases from V and 2 bases from J; junction bases left unmatched: 5. CDR3 coding DNA: TGTGCCAGCTCCCGGGACAGGGTTGGCAATCAGCCCCAGCATTTT. Translating gives CASSRDRVGNQPQHF.

This chain connects TRBV29-1 to TRBJ2-1, with 8 bases fitting TRBD1. Trimming at V came to 7 bases and at J to 4 bases, leaving 9 bases not matched to a gene. The CDR3 totals 14 residues. CDR1 is SQVTM, CDR2 ANQGSEA, per germline. The CDR3 sequence is CSGYGTGDYNEQFF. The CDR3 DNA reads as TGCAGCGGTTACGGGACAGGTGATTACAATGAGCAGTTCTTC.

This clonotype was found a few times. V gene TRBV6-2 or TRBV6-3 combines with J gene TRBJ1-2, with 11 bases lining up with TRBD1. Trimming cost V 4 bases and J 7 bases; bases outside gene matches: 5. The CDR3 totals 14 residues. Germline values: CDR1 MNHEY, CDR2 SVGEGT. CDR3: CASSWTGGVGGYTF. The CDR3 bases are TGTGCCAGCAGTTGGACAGGGGGCGTAGGTGGCTACACCTTC.

The chain uses TRBV6-5 and TRBJ2-1, with TRBD1 matching 7 bases. This CDR3 has 11 residues. Per the germline V gene, CDR1 is MNHEY and CDR2 is SVGAGI. Germline trimming cut 5 bases from V and 15 bases from J; bases unmatched to any gene: 7. CDR3 DNA sequence: TGTGCCAGCAGTACCCGACAGGGTCGGTTCTTC. Protein sequence: CASSTRQGRFF.

This clonotype has a count of ten or more. The chain couples TRBV6-2 or TRBV6-3 to TRBJ2-2, with unresolved D. The germline gives CDR1 MNHEY, CDR2 SVGEGT. Trimming took 4 bases from V and 10 from J, leaving 10 bases between them. The CDR3 runs 12 residues. The CDR3 DNA reads TGTGCCAGCAGTTGGCCGGGCGAGGAGCTGTTTTTT. Its translation is CASSWPGEELFF.

This clonotype has a count of ten or more. The rearrangement joins TRBV15 to TRBJ1-1, with D possibly matching TRBD1 (5 bases). V was trimmed by 0 bases and J by 4 bases, leaving 12 bases between them. The CDR3 has 15 amino acids. Germline CDR1 reads LNHNV; CDR2 reads YYDKDF (reference sequence). The CDR3 DNA sequence: TGTGCCACCAGCAGAGATGGGGGTCCGGGCACTGAAGCTTTCTTT. This translates into CATSRDGGPGTEAFF.

This clonotype was seen repeatedly, ten times or more. V gene TRBV6-1 combines with J gene TRBJ1-1; the match to TRBD1 covers 12 bases. This CDR3 is 14 amino acids long. The germline V gene has CDR1 MNHNS and CDR2 SASEGT. V lost 6 bases, J lost 6 bases, and 5 bases stayed unmatched. CDR3: CASRTGTGGSEAFF. Written as DNA, the CDR3 is TGTGCCAGCAGGACCGGGACAGGGGGCTCTGAAGCTTTCTTT.